This record covers a single T cell receptor beta chain. Its cognate antigen is unknown. PCR employed 60 Vbeta and 13 Jbeta primers. Here immunoSEQ multiplex PCR was the method, and the copy in TCRdb shows in-frame clones only, minus some. The sample lists 150,000 to 200,000 clones, 65% to 85% occurring once. This entry comes from a study of cytomegalovirus exposure and HLA in healthy donors. Germline V lookup: CDR1 MNHEY, CDR2 SVGAGI. This CDR3 spans 14 amino acids. V dropped 10 bases and J dropped 5 bases, with 20 bases sitting between them. Whole-study results and caveats: At a 0.05 false discovery rate, a later analysis found 15,000 to 20,000 TCR beta sequences to be associated with HLA alleles. TCR beta sequences reportedly predicted most subjects' HLA-A and HLA-B alleles accurately.

Donors were nominally healthy when sampled, though unrecorded immune exposures were likely. The rearrangement joins TRBV6-5 to TRBJ1-2, with TRBD1 as a possible D gene (6 bases). This TCR was sampled from a woman younger than 45 in good health and CMV-seropositive. The sample was PBMCs. CDR3 in DNA: TGTGCCACCAGGAGGACAGCCATACATTATGGCTACACCTTC. Its translation: CATRRTAIHYGYTF.